The 3 T cell receptor beta chains below all came from one sample that was sequenced in a study of Graves' ophthalmopathy and Graves' hyperthyroidism. Amplified material comprised TCR beta CDR3 regions derived from RNA transcripts. First-round RT-PCR relied on HTBI primers, and a second-round multiplex PCR came next. One entry per CDR3 protein, called by TCRdb with MiXCR from the multiplex PCR reads. The table includes almost 750,000 distinct CDR3 sequences, approximately 40% detected once. Sequencing was done on a sample of peripheral blood. The receptors shown here come from an adult man with Graves' ophthalmopathy.

This clonotype occurred a few times. V is TRBV12-3 or TRBV12-4 and J is TRBJ2-7; 7 nucleotides agree with TRBD2. The CDR3 consists of 15 residues. Germline trimming cut 6 bases from V and 0 bases from J; bases unmatched to any gene: 8. The chain's CDR3 is CASRLAARSSYEQYF. CDR3 nucleotide sequence: TGTGCCAGCAGGCTAGCGGCAAGGAGCTCCTACGAGCAGTACTTC.

The V and J genes are TRBV7-2 and TRBJ2-5; 13 bases are shared with TRBD2. From germline, CDR1 is SGHTA and CDR2 FQGNSA. The CDR3 extends over 17 amino acids. Germline trimming cut 3 bases from V and 0 bases from J; bases unmatched to any gene: 4. This chain's CDR3 is CASSLGTSGIYQETQYF. CDR3 coding DNA: TGTGCCAGCAGCTTGGGGACTAGCGGGATATACCAAGAGACCCAGTACTTC.

V usage is TRBV9 and J usage is TRBJ1-2; 8 bases line up with TRBD1. The germline CDR1 and CDR2 sequences are SGDLS and YYNGEE. Trimming cost V 0 bases and J 9 bases; bases outside gene matches: 4. The CDR3 consists of 13 residues. The CDR3 DNA reads TGTGCCAGCAGCGTAGGGACAGGGTTGAGCTACACCTTC. Amino acids: CASSVGTGLSYTF.